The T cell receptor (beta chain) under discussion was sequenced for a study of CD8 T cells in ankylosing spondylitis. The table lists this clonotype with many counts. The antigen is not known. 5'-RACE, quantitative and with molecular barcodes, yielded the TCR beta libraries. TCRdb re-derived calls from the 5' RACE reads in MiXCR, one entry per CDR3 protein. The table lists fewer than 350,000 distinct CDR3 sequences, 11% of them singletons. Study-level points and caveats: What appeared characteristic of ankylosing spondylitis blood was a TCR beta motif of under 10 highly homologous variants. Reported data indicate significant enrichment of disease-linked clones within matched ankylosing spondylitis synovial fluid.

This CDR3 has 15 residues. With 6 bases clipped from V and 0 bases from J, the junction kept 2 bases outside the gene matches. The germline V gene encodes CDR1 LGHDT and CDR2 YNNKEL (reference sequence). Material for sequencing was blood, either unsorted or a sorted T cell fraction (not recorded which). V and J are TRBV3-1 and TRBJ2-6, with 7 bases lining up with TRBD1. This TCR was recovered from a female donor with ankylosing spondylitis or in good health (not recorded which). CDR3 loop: CASRRDSSGANVLTF. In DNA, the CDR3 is TGTGCCAGCAGACGGGACAGCTCTGGGGCCAACGTCCTGACTTTC.